The following is a TCR beta chain sequence with its context. The length of the CDR3 is 12 residues. Trimming left V 6 bases short and J 12 bases short, with 17 bases between. The V gene's germline CDR1 is SEHNR and CDR2 FQNEAQ (reference sequence). Original processing notes: By means of reference gene primer amplification, nucleated cell counts were estimated. Only in-frame clones appear in the TCRdb table, and some are missing; sequencing was by immunoSEQ multiplex PCR. V and J calls and clone size are as listed in that table; D and trimming were resolved from the DNA. This sample has a few hundred thousand clones, with 80% to 90% found just once. These data belong to a study of blood T cell repertoires in COVID-19.

The chain recombines TRBV7-9 with TRBJ1-2; weak D call: TRBD1 (6 bases). Sequencing was done on a sample of peripheral blood. The TCR originated in a woman aged 70 to 79 with COVID-19, enrolled during active disease. The chain's CDR3 is CASRNKAGTNTF. CDR3 coding DNA: TGTGCCAGCAGAAATAAAGCCGGGACAAACACCTTC.